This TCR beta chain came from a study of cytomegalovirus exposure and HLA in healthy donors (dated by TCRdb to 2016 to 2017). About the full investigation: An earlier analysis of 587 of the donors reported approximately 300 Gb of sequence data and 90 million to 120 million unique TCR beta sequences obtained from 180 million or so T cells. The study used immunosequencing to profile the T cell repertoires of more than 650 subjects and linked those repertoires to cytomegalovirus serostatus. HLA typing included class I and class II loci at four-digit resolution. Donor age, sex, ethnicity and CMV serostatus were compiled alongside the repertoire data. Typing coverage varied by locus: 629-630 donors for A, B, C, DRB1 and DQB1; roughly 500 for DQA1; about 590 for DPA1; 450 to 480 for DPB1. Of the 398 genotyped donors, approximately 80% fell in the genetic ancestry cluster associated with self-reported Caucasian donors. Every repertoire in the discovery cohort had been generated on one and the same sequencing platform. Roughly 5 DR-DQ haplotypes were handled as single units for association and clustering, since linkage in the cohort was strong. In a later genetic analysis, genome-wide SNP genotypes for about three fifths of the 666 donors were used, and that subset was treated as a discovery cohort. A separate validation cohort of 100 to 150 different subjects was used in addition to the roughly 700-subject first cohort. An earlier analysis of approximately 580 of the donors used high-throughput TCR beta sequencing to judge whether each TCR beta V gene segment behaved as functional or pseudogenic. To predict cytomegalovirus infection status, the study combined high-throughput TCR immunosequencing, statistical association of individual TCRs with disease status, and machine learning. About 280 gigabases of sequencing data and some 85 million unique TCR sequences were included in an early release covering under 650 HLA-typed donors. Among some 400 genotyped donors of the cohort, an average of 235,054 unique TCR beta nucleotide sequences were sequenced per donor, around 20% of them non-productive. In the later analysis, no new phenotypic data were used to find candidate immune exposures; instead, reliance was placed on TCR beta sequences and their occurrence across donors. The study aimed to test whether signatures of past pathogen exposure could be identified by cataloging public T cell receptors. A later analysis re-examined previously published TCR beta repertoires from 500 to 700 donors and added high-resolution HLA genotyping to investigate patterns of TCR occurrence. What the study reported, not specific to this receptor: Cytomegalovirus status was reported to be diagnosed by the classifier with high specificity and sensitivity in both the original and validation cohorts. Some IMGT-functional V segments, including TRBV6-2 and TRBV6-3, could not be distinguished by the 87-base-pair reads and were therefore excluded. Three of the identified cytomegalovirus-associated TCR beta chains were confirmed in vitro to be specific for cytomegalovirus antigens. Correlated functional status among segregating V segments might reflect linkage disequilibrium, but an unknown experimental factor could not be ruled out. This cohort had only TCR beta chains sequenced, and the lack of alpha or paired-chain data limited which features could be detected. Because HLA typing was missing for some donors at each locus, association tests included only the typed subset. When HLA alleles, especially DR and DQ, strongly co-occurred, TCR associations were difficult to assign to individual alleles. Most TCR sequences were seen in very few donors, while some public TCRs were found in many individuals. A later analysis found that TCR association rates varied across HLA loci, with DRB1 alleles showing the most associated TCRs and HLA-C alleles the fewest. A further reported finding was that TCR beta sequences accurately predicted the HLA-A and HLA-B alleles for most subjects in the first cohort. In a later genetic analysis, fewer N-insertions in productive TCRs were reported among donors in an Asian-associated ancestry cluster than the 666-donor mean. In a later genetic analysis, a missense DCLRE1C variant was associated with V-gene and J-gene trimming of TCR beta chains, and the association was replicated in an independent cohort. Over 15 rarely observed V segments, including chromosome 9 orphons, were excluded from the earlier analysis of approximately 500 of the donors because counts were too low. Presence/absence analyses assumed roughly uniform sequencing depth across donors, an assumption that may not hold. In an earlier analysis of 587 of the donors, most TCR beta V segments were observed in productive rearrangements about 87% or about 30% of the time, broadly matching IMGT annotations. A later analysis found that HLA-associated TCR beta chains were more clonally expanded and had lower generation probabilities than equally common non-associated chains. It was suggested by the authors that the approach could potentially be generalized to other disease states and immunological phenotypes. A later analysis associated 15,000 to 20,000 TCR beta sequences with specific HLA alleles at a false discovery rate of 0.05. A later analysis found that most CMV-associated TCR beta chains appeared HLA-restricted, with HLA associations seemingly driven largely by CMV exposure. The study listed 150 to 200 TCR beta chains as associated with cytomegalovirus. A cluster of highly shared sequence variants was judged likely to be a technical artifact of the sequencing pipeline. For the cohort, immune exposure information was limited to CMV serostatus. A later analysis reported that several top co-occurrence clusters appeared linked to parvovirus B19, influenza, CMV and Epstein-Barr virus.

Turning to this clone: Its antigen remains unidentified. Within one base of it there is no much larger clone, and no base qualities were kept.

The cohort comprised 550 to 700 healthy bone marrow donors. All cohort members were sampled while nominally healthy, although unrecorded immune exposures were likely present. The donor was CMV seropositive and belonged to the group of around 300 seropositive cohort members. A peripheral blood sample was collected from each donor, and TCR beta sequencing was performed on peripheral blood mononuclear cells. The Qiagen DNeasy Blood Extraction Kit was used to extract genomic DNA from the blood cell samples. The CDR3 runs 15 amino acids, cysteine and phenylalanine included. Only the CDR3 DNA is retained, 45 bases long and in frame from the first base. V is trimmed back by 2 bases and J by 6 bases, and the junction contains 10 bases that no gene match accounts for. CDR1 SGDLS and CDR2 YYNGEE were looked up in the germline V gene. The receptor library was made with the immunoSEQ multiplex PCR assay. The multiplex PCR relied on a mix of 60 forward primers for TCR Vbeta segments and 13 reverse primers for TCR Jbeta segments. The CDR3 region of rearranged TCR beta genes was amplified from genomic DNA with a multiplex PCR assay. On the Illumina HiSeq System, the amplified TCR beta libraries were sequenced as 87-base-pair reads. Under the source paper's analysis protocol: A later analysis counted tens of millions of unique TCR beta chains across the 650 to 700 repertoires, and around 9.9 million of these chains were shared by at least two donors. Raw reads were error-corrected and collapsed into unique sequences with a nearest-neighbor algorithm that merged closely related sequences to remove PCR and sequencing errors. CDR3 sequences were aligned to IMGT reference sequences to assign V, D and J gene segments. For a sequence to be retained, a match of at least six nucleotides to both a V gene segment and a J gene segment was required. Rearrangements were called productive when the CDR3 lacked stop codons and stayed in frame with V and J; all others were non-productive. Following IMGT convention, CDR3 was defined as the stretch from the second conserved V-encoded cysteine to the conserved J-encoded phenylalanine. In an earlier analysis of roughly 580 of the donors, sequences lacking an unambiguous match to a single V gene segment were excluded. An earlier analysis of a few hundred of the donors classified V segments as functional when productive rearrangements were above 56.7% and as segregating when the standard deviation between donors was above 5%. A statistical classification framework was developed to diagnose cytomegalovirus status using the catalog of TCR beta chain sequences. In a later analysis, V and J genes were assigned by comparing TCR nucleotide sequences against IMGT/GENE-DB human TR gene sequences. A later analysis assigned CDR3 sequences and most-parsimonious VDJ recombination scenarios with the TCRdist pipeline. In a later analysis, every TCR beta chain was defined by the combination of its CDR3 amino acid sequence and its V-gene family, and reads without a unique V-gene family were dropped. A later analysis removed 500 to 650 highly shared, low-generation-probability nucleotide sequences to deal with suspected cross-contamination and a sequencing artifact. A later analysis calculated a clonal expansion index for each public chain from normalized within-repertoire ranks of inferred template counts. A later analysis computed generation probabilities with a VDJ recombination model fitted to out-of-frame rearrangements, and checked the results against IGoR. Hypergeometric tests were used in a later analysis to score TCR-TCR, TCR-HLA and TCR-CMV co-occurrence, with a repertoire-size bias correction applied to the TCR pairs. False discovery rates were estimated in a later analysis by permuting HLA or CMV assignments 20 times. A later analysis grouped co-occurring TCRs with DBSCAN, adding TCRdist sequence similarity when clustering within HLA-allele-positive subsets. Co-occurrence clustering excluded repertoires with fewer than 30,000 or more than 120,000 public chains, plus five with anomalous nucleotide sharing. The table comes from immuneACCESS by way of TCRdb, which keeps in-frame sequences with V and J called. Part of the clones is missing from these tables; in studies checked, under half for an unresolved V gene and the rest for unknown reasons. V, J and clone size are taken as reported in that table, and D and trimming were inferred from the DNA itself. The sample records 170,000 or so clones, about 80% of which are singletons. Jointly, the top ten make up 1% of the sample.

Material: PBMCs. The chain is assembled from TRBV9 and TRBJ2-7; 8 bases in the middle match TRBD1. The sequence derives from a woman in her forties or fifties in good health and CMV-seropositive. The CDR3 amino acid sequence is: CASSVDPRTGFEQYF. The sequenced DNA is TGTGCCAGCAGCGTCGACCCGAGGACAGGGTTCGAGCAGTACTTC.